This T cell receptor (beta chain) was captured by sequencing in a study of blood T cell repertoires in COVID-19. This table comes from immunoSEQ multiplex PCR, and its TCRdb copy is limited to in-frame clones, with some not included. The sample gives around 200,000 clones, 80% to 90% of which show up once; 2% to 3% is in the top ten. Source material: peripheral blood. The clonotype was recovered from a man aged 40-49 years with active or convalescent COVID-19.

The CDR3 bases are TGTGCCAGCAGCTTAGTCAGGGGCAGGGGGTGGGAAAAACTGTTTTTT. It translates to CASSLVRGRGWEKLFF. The chain carries TRBV7-8 and TRBJ1-4; 7 nucleotides match TRBD1. The V and J ends lost 1 base and 8 bases, in that order; junction bases with no gene match: 10. The CDR3 loop spans 16 amino acids. Germline-derived CDR1 and CDR2 are SGHVS and FQNEAQ.